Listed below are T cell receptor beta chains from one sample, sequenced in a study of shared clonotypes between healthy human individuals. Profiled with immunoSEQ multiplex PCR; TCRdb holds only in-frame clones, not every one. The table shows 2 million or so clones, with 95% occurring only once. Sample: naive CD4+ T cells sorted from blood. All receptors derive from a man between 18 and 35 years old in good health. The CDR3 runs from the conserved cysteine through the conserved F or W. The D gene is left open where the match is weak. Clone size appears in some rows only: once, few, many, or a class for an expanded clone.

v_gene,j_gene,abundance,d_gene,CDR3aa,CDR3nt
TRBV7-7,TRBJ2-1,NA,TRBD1,CASSSATGAYNEQFF,TGTGCTAGCAGCTCGGCCACAGGGGCCTACAATGAGCAGTTCTTC
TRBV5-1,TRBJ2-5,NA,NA,CASSITETQYF,TGCGCCAGCAGCATTACAGAGACCCAGTACTTC
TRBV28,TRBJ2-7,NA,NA,CASSFFHEQYF,TGTGCCAGCAGTTTTTTCCACGAGCAGTACTTC
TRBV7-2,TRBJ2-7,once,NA,CASNIGGVPIYEQYF,TGTGCCAGCAACATTGGCGGGGTTCCCATATACGAGCAGTACTTC
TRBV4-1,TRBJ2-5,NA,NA,CASSQDQLQETQYF,TGCGCCAGCAGCCAAGATCAGTTGCAAGAGACCCAGTACTTC
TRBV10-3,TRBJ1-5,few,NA,CAISELMGQPQHF,TGTGCCATCAGTGAACTTATGGGACAGCCCCAGCATTTT
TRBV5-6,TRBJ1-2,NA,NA,CASSLAGKSYGYTF,TGTGCCAGCAGCTTGGCAGGGAAGAGCTATGGCTACACCTTC
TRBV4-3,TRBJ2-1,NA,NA,CASSQDTGIKREQFF,TGCGCCAGCAGCCAAGACACAGGGATTAAGCGTGAGCAGTTCTTC
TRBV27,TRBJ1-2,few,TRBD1,CASRSGTGGGNGYTF,TGTGCCAGCAGGTCCGGGACAGGGGGCGGTAATGGCTACACCTTC
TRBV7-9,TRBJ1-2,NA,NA,CASTFESYGYTF,TGTGCCAGCACCTTTGAGTCCTATGGCTACACCTTC
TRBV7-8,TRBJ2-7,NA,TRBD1,CASSYRRDRMTEQYF,TGTGCCAGCAGCTACCGCCGGGACAGGATGACAGAGCAGTACTTC
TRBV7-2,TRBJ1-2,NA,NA,CASSLEPLRVRAGYGYTF,TGTGCCAGCAGCTTAGAACCTCTCCGGGTCAGGGCTGGCTATGGCTACACCTTC
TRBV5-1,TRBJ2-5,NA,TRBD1,CASSKGQGVGETQYF,TGCGCCAGCAGCAAGGGACAGGGGGTAGGCGAGACCCAGTACTTC
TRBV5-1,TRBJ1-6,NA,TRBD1,CASSVGQGNDSPLHF,TGCGCCAGCAGCGTCGGACAGGGGAATGATTCACCCCTCCACTTT
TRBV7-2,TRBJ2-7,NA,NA,CASSGRSYEQYF,TGTGCCAGCAGCGGCCGGTCCTACGAGCAGTACTTC
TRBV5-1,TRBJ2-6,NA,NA,CASSLRGPRVSSGANVLTF,TGCGCCAGCAGCCTAAGAGGGCCGCGTGTGAGCTCTGGGGCCAACGTCCTGACTTTC
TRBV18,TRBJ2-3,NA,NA,CASSPLIGDTQYF,TGTGCCAGCTCACCGCTGATCGGGGATACGCAGTATTTT
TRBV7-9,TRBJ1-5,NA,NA,CASSLALLGANQPQHF,TGTGCCAGCAGCTTAGCGCTTTTAGGGGCAAATCAGCCCCAGCATTTT
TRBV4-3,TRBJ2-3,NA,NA,CASSQASGLTDTQYF,TGCGCCAGCAGCCAAGCTTCGGGCCTAACAGATACGCAGTATTTT
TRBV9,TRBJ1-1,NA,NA,CASSSTGDTEAFF,TGTGCCAGCAGCTCCACGGGGGACACTGAAGCTTTCTTT
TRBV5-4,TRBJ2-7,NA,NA,CASSSPHRDYEQYF,TGTGCCAGCAGCTCCCCCCACCGGGACTACGAGCAGTACTTC
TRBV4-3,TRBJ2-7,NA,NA,CASSQITGVTYEQYF,TGCGCCAGCAGCCAAATTACCGGGGTGACCTACGAGCAGTACTTC